The table lists the clone carrying this T cell receptor (beta chain) with a few counts. This specimen comes from a study of CD8 T cells in acute hepatitis C reinfection. Points from the study as a whole: TRBV04 and TRBV06 were preferentially used in all groups, not explained by naive pool overrepresentation. About a dozen public clonotypes were found regardless of outcome.

This table comes from immunoSEQ multiplex PCR, and its TCRdb copy is limited to in-frame clones, with some not included. The repertoire holds approximately 1,000 clones, with about three fifths as singletons. The CDR3 length is 15 residues. With 0 bases removed from V and 2 bases from J, the gap between germline ends came to 10 bases. Germline CDR1 MNHNY, CDR2 SVGAGI (reference sequence). The sample's time point: at least 347 days after estimated infection, following spontaneous clearance. No in vitro expansion preceded sequencing of these hepatitis C virus-specific cells, which were studied ex vivo. HCV-specific T cells were marked by tetramer with the NS3 1073-1081 peptide.

This TCR derives from a man in his forties or fifties who spontaneously cleared hepatitis C infection. The starting material was HCV NS3-1073 tetramer-sorted CD8+ T cells from PBMCs, obtained at follow-up. The chain carries TRBV6-6 and TRBJ1-2; no definite D call. The CDR3 region is CASSYSLTPNYGYTF. The CDR3 DNA reads TGTGCCAGCAGTTACTCTCTGACACCGAACTATGGCTACACCTTC.